The rows below give T cell receptor beta chains drawn from one sample of a study of blood T cell repertoires in COVID-19. Sequenced by immunoSEQ multiplex PCR; TCRdb stores in-frame clones only, minus some. The data contain roughly 300,000 clones, 85% of them singletons. Sample: peripheral blood. The receptor source for this set is a human donor in a cohort sampled during active COVID-19. Both conserved end residues are part of each CDR3. The D gene is left open where the match is weak. A clone size is listed for some rows: how often the clone was seen (once, few, many), or a class if it is expanded.

V gene: TRBV27
J gene: TRBJ1-6
D gene: NA
clone size: NA
CDR3 protein: CASSFQGLVGNSPLHF
CDR3 DNA: TGTGCCAGCAGTTTTCAGGGTCTGGTGGGTAATTCACCCCTCCACTTT

V gene: TRBV19
J gene: TRBJ1-4
D gene: NA
clone size: once
CDR3 protein: CASSIVNTAGNEKLFF
CDR3 DNA: TGTGCCAGTAGTATAGTGAACACAGCGGGAAATGAAAAACTGTTTTTT

V gene: TRBV7-2
J gene: TRBJ2-2
D gene: TRBD1
clone size: NA
CDR3 protein: CASSPDRGGTGELFF
CDR3 DNA: TGTGCCAGCAGCCCGGACAGGGGAGGCACCGGGGAGCTGTTTTTT

V gene: TRBV27
J gene: TRBJ2-7
D gene: NA
clone size: NA
CDR3 protein: CATRDRLYEQYF
CDR3 DNA: TGTGCCACCCGCGACAGGCTCTACGAGCAGTACTTC

V gene: TRBV12-5
J gene: TRBJ2-7
D gene: NA
clone size: NA
CDR3 protein: CASGLAPQFLATYEQYF
CDR3 DNA: TGTGCTAGTGGTTTGGCCCCACAGTTCTTGGCAACCTACGAGCAGTACTTC

V gene: TRBV9
J gene: TRBJ1-5
D gene: NA
clone size: NA
CDR3 protein: CASSVEGGSNQPQHF
CDR3 DNA: TGTGCCAGCAGCGTAGAGGGAGGTAGCAATCAGCCCCAGCATTTT

V gene: TRBV6-6
J gene: TRBJ2-1
D gene: TRBD1
clone size: once
CDR3 protein: CASRRQGQAVNYNEQFF
CDR3 DNA: TGTGCCAGCAGACGACAGGGACAGGCTGTAAACTACAATGAGCAGTTCTTC

V gene: TRBV10-3
J gene: TRBJ1-6
D gene: NA
clone size: NA
CDR3 protein: CAISVGGQVYNSPLHF
CDR3 DNA: TGTGCCATCTCTGTGGGGGGGCAGGTCTATAATTCACCCCTCCACTTT

V gene: TRBV5-5
J gene: TRBJ1-2
D gene: TRBD1
clone size: many
CDR3 protein: CASSGGTAHYGYTF
CDR3 DNA: TGTGCCAGCAGCGGGGGGACAGCTCACTATGGCTACACCTTC

V gene: TRBV19
J gene: TRBJ2-3
D gene: NA
clone size: NA
CDR3 protein: CASSPGAGVHTDTQYF
CDR3 DNA: TGTGCCAGTAGCCCAGGGGCGGGGGTCCACACAGATACGCAGTATTTT

V gene: TRBV3-1/TRBV3-2
J gene: TRBJ2-1
D gene: TRBD2
clone size: NA
CDR3 protein: CASSQGSGGLTHNEQFF
CDR3 DNA: TGTGCCAGCAGCCAAGGTAGCGGGGGCCTAACTCACAATGAGCAGTTCTTC

V gene: TRBV24-1
J gene: TRBJ2-3
D gene: TRBD2
clone size: NA
CDR3 protein: CATSDLSGGEADTQYF
CDR3 DNA: TGTGCCACCAGTGATTTAAGCGGGGGAGAGGCAGATACGCAGTATTTT

V gene: TRBV30
J gene: TRBJ1-2
D gene: NA
clone size: once
CDR3 protein: CAWSKTLDSYGYTF
CDR3 DNA: TGTGCCTGGAGTAAAACCTTAGACAGCTATGGCTACACCTTC

V gene: TRBV7-8
J gene: TRBJ1-1
D gene: NA
clone size: few
CDR3 protein: CATGGAAGTEAFF
CDR3 DNA: TGTGCCACAGGAGGGGCGGCTGGGACTGAAGCTTTCTTT

V gene: TRBV6-1
J gene: TRBJ1-2
D gene: NA
clone size: NA
CDR3 protein: CASSEALGSYGYTF
CDR3 DNA: TGTGCCAGCAGTGAAGCGCTAGGGAGCTATGGCTACACCTTC

V gene: TRBV9
J gene: TRBJ2-3
D gene: NA
clone size: NA
CDR3 protein: CASSPGQTSTDTQYF
CDR3 DNA: TGTGCCAGCAGCCCTGGACAGACTAGCACAGATACGCAGTATTTT

V gene: TRBV27
J gene: TRBJ2-1
D gene: NA
clone size: once
CDR3 protein: CASSHRPGVFDEQFF
CDR3 DNA: TGTGCCAGCAGTCACAGACCAGGCGTGTTCGATGAGCAGTTCTTC

V gene: TRBV12-3/TRBV12-4
J gene: TRBJ2-1
D gene: NA
clone size: few
CDR3 protein: CASGRGESEQFF
CDR3 DNA: TGTGCCAGCGGCAGGGGCGAGAGTGAGCAGTTCTTC

V gene: TRBV2
J gene: TRBJ1-2
D gene: NA
clone size: NA
CDR3 protein: CASSDRADYGYTF
CDR3 DNA: TGTGCCAGCAGTGACAGGGCCGACTATGGCTACACCTTC

V gene: TRBV14
J gene: TRBJ2-3
D gene: NA
clone size: NA
CDR3 protein: CASRPLGVAGTDTQYF
CDR3 DNA: TGTGCCAGCAGACCCCTCGGAGTAGCCGGCACAGATACGCAGTATTTT

V gene: TRBV7-9
J gene: TRBJ2-1
D gene: NA
clone size: NA
CDR3 protein: CASGELGRFEQFF
CDR3 DNA: TGTGCCAGCGGCGAGTTGGGGAGGTTTGAGCAGTTCTTC

V gene: TRBV28
J gene: TRBJ1-4
D gene: NA
clone size: NA
CDR3 protein: CASRGYTNEKLFF
CDR3 DNA: TGTGCCAGCCGGGGATATACTAATGAAAAACTGTTTTTT

V gene: TRBV11-1
J gene: TRBJ1-3
D gene: NA
clone size: NA
CDR3 protein: CASSAIRGSGNTIYF
CDR3 DNA: TGTGCCAGCAGCGCAATCAGGGGCTCTGGAAACACCATATATTTT

V gene: TRBV18
J gene: TRBJ1-5
D gene: TRBD1
clone size: NA
CDR3 protein: CASSDRGISNQPQHF
CDR3 DNA: TGTGCCAGCTCAGACAGGGGGATCAGCAATCAGCCCCAGCATTTT

V gene: TRBV2
J gene: TRBJ1-2
D gene: NA
clone size: NA
CDR3 protein: CASKGRVWGYTF
CDR3 DNA: TGTGCCAGCAAGGGCAGGGTTTGGGGCTACACCTTC

V gene: TRBV11-2
J gene: TRBJ2-7
D gene: TRBD1
clone size: few
CDR3 protein: CASSRTTTNQGAHEQYF
CDR3 DNA: TGTGCCAGCAGCCGGACAACAACGAATCAGGGGGCCCACGAGCAGTACTTC

V gene: TRBV5-4
J gene: TRBJ2-2
D gene: TRBD1
clone size: NA
CDR3 protein: CASSSTRDRGFSGELFF
CDR3 DNA: TGTGCCAGCAGTTCGACCCGGGACAGGGGGTTTTCCGGGGAGCTGTTTTTT

V gene: TRBV27
J gene: TRBJ1-2
D gene: TRBD1
clone size: NA
CDR3 protein: CASRPTGTGVFGYTF
CDR3 DNA: TGTGCCAGCAGACCCACCGGGACAGGGGTCTTTGGCTACACCTTC

V gene: TRBV14
J gene: TRBJ2-3
D gene: NA
clone size: NA
CDR3 protein: CASSQDSIRTDTQYF
CDR3 DNA: TGTGCCAGCAGCCAAGATTCGATACGGACAGATACGCAGTATTTT

V gene: TRBV7-2
J gene: TRBJ2-7
D gene: NA
clone size: NA
CDR3 protein: CASRYPVPGSYEQYF
CDR3 DNA: TGTGCCAGCAGGTACCCCGTTCCCGGCTCCTACGAGCAGTACTTC

V gene: TRBV19
J gene: TRBJ2-7
D gene: TRBD1
clone size: NA
CDR3 protein: CASSRGGQGREQYF
CDR3 DNA: TGTGCCAGTAGTAGGGGAGGACAGGGACGAGAGCAGTACTTC

V gene: TRBV11-1
J gene: TRBJ1-1
D gene: TRBD1
clone size: NA
CDR3 protein: CASSFPGGMNTWAFF
CDR3 DNA: TGTGCCAGCAGCTTCCCAGGGGGGATGAACACTTGGGCTTTCTTT

V gene: TRBV25-1
J gene: TRBJ1-3
D gene: NA
clone size: NA
CDR3 protein: CASRAGLQGSGNTIYF
CDR3 DNA: TGTGCCAGCAGGGCGGGTTTACAGGGATCTGGAAACACCATATATTTT

V gene: TRBV18
J gene: TRBJ1-1
D gene: TRBD1
clone size: NA
CDR3 protein: CASSPTGTGTEAFF
CDR3 DNA: TGTGCCAGCTCACCGACAGGGACGGGGACTGAAGCTTTCTTT

V gene: TRBV9
J gene: TRBJ2-7
D gene: TRBD1
clone size: NA
CDR3 protein: CASSVGDRGYPYEQYF
CDR3 DNA: TGTGCCAGCAGCGTAGGGGACAGGGGTTACCCCTACGAGCAGTACTTC

V gene: TRBV6-5
J gene: TRBJ2-7
D gene: NA
clone size: NA
CDR3 protein: CASNRGSEQYF
CDR3 DNA: TGTGCCAGCAACAGAGGGAGCGAGCAGTACTTC

V gene: TRBV6-5
J gene: TRBJ1-2
D gene: NA
clone size: NA
CDR3 protein: CASTYRAGAYGYTF
CDR3 DNA: TGTGCCAGCACCTACCGGGCAGGGGCCTATGGCTACACCTTC

V gene: TRBV18
J gene: TRBJ2-7
D gene: TRBD1
clone size: NA
CDR3 protein: CASSQQTGEYYEQYF
CDR3 DNA: TGTGCCAGCTCACAACAGACAGGGGAGTACTACGAGCAGTACTTC

V gene: TRBV24-1
J gene: TRBJ2-3
D gene: NA
clone size: NA
CDR3 protein: CATSDYPTGWDTQYF
CDR3 DNA: TGTGCCACCAGTGATTACCCCACAGGGTGGGATACGCAGTATTTT

V gene: TRBV19
J gene: TRBJ2-7
D gene: TRBD2
clone size: NA
CDR3 protein: CASSFTSGSYEQYF
CDR3 DNA: TGTGCCAGTAGTTTCACTAGCGGGTCCTACGAGCAGTACTTC

V gene: TRBV30
J gene: TRBJ2-7
D gene: TRBD2
clone size: NA
CDR3 protein: CAWIGGGNYEQYF
CDR3 DNA: TGTGCCTGGATTGGGGGAGGGAACTACGAGCAGTACTTC

V gene: TRBV19
J gene: TRBJ2-7
D gene: TRBD2
clone size: NA
CDR3 protein: CASSIRSREVGYEQYF
CDR3 DNA: TGTGCCAGTAGTATACGTTCCCGGGAGGTAGGCTACGAGCAGTACTTC